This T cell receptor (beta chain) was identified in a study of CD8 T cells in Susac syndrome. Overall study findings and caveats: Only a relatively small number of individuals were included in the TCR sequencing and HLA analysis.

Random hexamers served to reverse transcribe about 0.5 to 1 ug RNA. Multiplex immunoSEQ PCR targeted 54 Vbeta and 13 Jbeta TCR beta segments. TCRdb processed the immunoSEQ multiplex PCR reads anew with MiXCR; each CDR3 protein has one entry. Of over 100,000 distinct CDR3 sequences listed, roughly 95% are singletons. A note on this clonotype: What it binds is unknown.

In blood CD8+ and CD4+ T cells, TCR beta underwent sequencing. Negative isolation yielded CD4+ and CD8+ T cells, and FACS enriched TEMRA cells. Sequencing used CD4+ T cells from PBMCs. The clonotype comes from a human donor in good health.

This chain's CDR3 is CASRAGTRKETQYF. In DNA form, the CDR3 reads TGTGCCAGCAGGGCCGGGACGAGAAAAGAGACCCAGTACTTC. This chain joins TRBV2 and TRBJ2-5; D may be TRBD1 or TRBD2 (5 bases each). Germline V gene data show CDR1 as SNHLY and CDR2 as FYNNEI. The ends were cut back, 6 bases at V and 3 bases at J, with 14 bases in the middle. This CDR3 is built from 14 residues. The full variable domain, in which reference TRBV2 and TRBJ2-5 provide the parts outside the CDR3, is EPEVTQTPSHQVTQMGQEVILRCVPISNHLYFYWYRQILGQKVEFLVSFYNNEISEKSEIFDDQFSVERPDGSNFTLKIRSTKLEDSAMYFCASRAGTRKETQYFGPGTRLLVL.